One sample yielded the 19 T cell receptor beta chains listed below, sequenced in a study of blood T cell repertoires in COVID-19 (dated by TCRdb to 2020 to 2022). Receptors were amplified or captured by the immunoSEQ multiplex PCR assay. This is the immuneACCESS table as TCRdb keeps it, with only in-frame sequences that have V and J called. A part of the clones is gone; compared with another copy, unresolved V genes explain less than half, and the rest is unexplained. In this sample the table shows 200,000 to 250,000 clones, 84% of which occur a single time. The ten most abundant clones make up 15% to 20% of the sample. The sample comprised peripheral blood. The receptors stem from an elderly woman with active or convalescent COVID-19.

This clone appeared a single time. The chain links TRBV24-1 to TRBJ2-3; D is unclear. Germline assignment: CDR1 KGHDR and CDR2 SFDVKD. Trimming shortened V by 4 bases and J by 2 bases, and 9 bases separated the two germline ends. The CDR3 is 14 amino acids. CDR3 bases: TGTGCCACCAGTGACCCCAGAATCACAGATACGCAGTATTTT. Amino acids: CATSDPRITDTQYF.

This chain uses TRBV7-9 with TRBJ1-4; maybe TRBD1 (5 bases). V lost 0 bases, J lost 1 base, and 12 bases lay in between. There are 17 residues in the CDR3. Germline assignment: CDR1 SEHNR and CDR2 FQNEAQ (reference sequence). The CDR3 DNA follows: TGTGCCAGCAGCTTAGCTAGGGGCGAAGGAACTAATGAAAAACTGTTTTTT. Protein sequence: CASSLARGEGTNEKLFF.

The gene calls are TRBV30 and TRBJ2-7; 7 bases map to TRBD1. Germline CDR1 reads GTSNPN; CDR2 reads SVGIG (reference sequence). The CDR3 contains 11 residues. Trimming cost V 4 bases and J 12 bases; bases outside gene matches: 9. DNA of the CDR3: TGTGCCTGGACACAGGGGAGTCGGATGTACTTC. Translated: CAWTQGSRMYF.

This chain links TRBV5-1 with TRBJ1-6; D remains ambiguous. This CDR3 is built from 15 residues. Germline CDR1 reads SGHRS; CDR2 reads YFSETQ. Trimming left V 1 base short and J 9 bases short, with 14 bases between. The CDR3 bases are TGCGCCAGCAGCTTGTTCGGGGAAGCAGGTTCACCCCTCCACTTT. Its translation is CASSLFGEAGSPLHF.

V is TRBV5-1 and J is TRBJ2-7, with D unclear. The CDR3 length is 14 residues. Germline CDR1 is SGHRS and CDR2 is YFSETQ. Trimming removed 0 bases at V and 2 bases at J, with 9 bases between. Here the CDR3 reads CASSLGGTTYEQYF. The DNA for the CDR3 is TGCGCCAGCAGCTTGGGCGGAACTACCTACGAGCAGTACTTC.

This clone has a handful of counts. The chain carries TRBV7-8 and TRBJ1-4, with TRBD1 identical over 7 bases. Germline values: CDR1 SGHVS, CDR2 FQNEAQ. CDR3 length equals 15 residues. The trim removed 5 bases at V and 7 bases at J, leaving 10 bases unmatched. The chain's CDR3 is CASSTRQGVFEKLFF. In DNA, the CDR3 is TGTGCCAGCAGCACACGACAGGGTGTTTTTGAAAAACTGTTTTTT.

This clone came up once. The chain has TRBV19 and TRBJ1-1; D not resolved. Per the germline V gene, CDR1 is LNHDA and CDR2 is SQIVND (reference sequence). Trimming took 4 bases from V and 0 from J, leaving 12 bases between them. This CDR3 is 15 amino acids long. CDR3 protein: CASSKVRGMNTEAFF. Written as DNA, the CDR3 is TGTGCCAGTAGTAAGGTGAGAGGTATGAACACTGAAGCTTTCTTT.

The rearrangement links TRBV28 to TRBJ1-5; 9 nucleotides agree with TRBD1. The CDR3 totals 15 residues. V lost 11 bases to trimming and J lost 2 bases; unmatched junction nucleotides: 10. Germline V gene data show CDR1 as MDHEN and CDR2 as SYDVKM. CDR3 DNA: TGTGCCGTTACAACAGGGGGCGCGGGCAATCAGCCCCAGCATTTT. Translated, it gives CAVTTGGAGNQPQHF.

This clone was detected only a few times. The V and J genes are TRBV5-1 and TRBJ2-3, with a tentative D call TRBD2 (5 bases). The germline V gene encodes CDR1 SGHRS and CDR2 YFSETQ. The V gene lost 0 bases and the J gene lost 4 bases, with 15 bases spanning the gap. The length of the CDR3 is 16 residues. CDR3 protein: CASSLAPDLGADTQYF. DNA of the CDR3: TGCGCCAGCAGCTTGGCGCCGGACTTAGGCGCAGATACGCAGTATTTT.

This clone has more than one count but fewer than ten. This rearrangement joins TRBV9 to TRBJ1-2, with TRBD1 as a possible D gene (5 bases). The V end was cut by 0 bases, the J end by 2 bases, with 14 bases between. This CDR3 comprises 16 residues. Germline V gene sequence: CDR1 SGDLS, CDR2 YYNGEE. The DNA of the CDR3 is TGTGCCAGCAGCGTAGGTATGCAGGGCCCAAACTATGGCTACACCTTC. It encodes CASSVGMQGPNYGYTF. Variable domain in full (rest from reference TRBV9 and TRBJ1-2): DSGVTQTPKHLITATGQRVTLRCSPRSGDLSVYWYQQSLDQGLQFLIQYYNGEERAKGNILERFSAQQFPDLHSELNLSSLELGDSALYFCASSVGMQGPNYGYTFGSGTRLTVV.

The chain has TRBV5-1 and TRBJ2-7; unclear D gene. Germline CDR1 SGHRS, CDR2 YFSETQ. Trimming shortened V by 0 bases and J by 2 bases, and 15 bases separated the two germline ends. This CDR3 is 16 amino acids long. The CDR3 protein is CASSLAVGAPTYEQYF. The CDR3 bases are TGCGCCAGCAGCTTGGCCGTTGGTGCACCTACCTACGAGCAGTACTTC.

This chain connects TRBV11-3 to TRBJ1-1; 8 nucleotides align to TRBD1. The CDR3 contains 15 residues. V shed 3 bases, J shed 0 bases, and the junction held 3 bases outside the gene matches. The germline gives CDR1 SGHNT, CDR2 YENEEA. This CDR3 reads CASSFRTGLNTEAFF. The CDR3 DNA is TGTGCCAGCAGCTTTAGGACAGGGCTGAACACTGAAGCTTTCTTT.

V usage is TRBV6-5 and J usage is TRBJ2-1, with 9 positions matching TRBD2. This CDR3 has 15 amino acids. V lost 7 bases to trimming and J lost 8 bases; unmatched junction nucleotides: 12. Germline CDR1 and CDR2: MNHEY and SVGAGI. The CDR3 DNA sequence: TGTGCCAGCACCCGAGCGGGGGGCCCGTTCGATGAGCAGTTCTTC. Residues: CASTRAGGPFDEQFF.

The chain links TRBV6-5 to TRBJ2-7; possibly TRBD2 for D (6 bases). V was trimmed by 4 bases and J by 7 bases, leaving 11 bases between them. Germline CDR1 reads MNHEY; CDR2 reads SVGAGI. This CDR3 is built from 12 residues. The CDR3 DNA reads as TGTGCCAGCAGTTCCAGGGCGGGGGAGCAGTACTTC. Its translation is CASSSRAGEQYF.

This clone was recorded once. This chain connects TRBV28 to TRBJ1-4; D gene uncertain. CDR1 is MDHEN, CDR2 SYDVKM, per germline. The CDR3 covers 14 residues. The V and J ends lost 6 bases and 10 bases respectively, with 18 bases between them. The CDR3 spells CASRPGSLTGKLFF. CDR3 in DNA: TGTGCCAGCAGGCCCGGGAGTTTAACGGGAAAACTGTTTTTT.

The J gene is TRBJ2-3, the V gene TRBV19, with D perhaps matching TRBD2 (5 bases). Trimming cost V 6 bases and J 7 bases, with 14 bases left between them. In germline, CDR1 is LNHDA, CDR2 SQIVND (reference sequence). The length of the CDR3 is 13 residues. The CDR3 region has the DNA TGTGCCAGTAGGGCGAGGGTGTCTTATACGCAGTATTTT. Translated: CASRARVSYTQYF.

The chain recombines TRBV4-2 with TRBJ1-2; D is unresolved. The CDR3 is made up of 14 amino acids. Trimming stripped 0 bases from V and 4 bases from J, with 9 bases between. Germline CDR1 LGHNA, CDR2 YNFKEQ. CDR3 DNA sequence: TGTGCCAGCAGCCAAGATCTGGCTGGCTATGGCTACACCTTC. Amino acids: CASSQDLAGYGYTF.

The rearrangement joins TRBV5-1 to TRBJ2-6, with 10 bases matching TRBD2. The J segment lost 2 bases and the V segment lost 2 bases, leaving 1 base of the junction unmatched. The CDR3 consists of 16 residues. Germline CDR1 SGHRS, CDR2 YFSETQ. The CDR3 DNA is TGCGCCAGCAGCTTCACTAGCGGGGCTGGGGCCAACGTCCTGACTTTC. It yields the protein CASSFTSGAGANVLTF. Variable domain in full (rest from reference TRBV5-1 and TRBJ2-6): KAGVTQTPRYLIKTRGQQVTLSCSPISGHRSVSWYQQTPGQGLQFLFEYFSETQRNKGNFPGRFSGRQFSNSRSEMNVSTLELGDSALYLCASSFTSGAGANVLTFGAGSRLTVL.

The chain links TRBV27 to TRBJ1-1; D is unresolved. CDR3 length: 14 amino acids. Looked up from germline, CDR1 is MNHEY and CDR2 is SMNVEV (reference sequence). The V gene lost 5 bases and the J gene lost 1 base, with 11 bases spanning the gap. The CDR3 is CASSITATNTEAFF. CDR3 in DNA: TGTGCCAGCAGTATAACAGCTACGAACACTGAAGCTTTCTTT.